The TCR beta chain under discussion was sequenced for a study of STAT3 mutations in large granular lymphocyte leukemia. Overall study context: Canonical activating STAT3 mutations were detected in roughly half of the longitudinally sequenced T-LGLL patients. General study findings and limits: A small but highly pathogenic clone may have been missed. Some patients had dominant TCR clones larger than their STAT3 mutant burden. Every T-cell large granular lymphocyte leukemia patient had at least one immunodominant TCR beta clonotype.

Each sample's TCRbeta library yielded on average around 42,000 productive templates. The protocol was immunoSEQ multiplex PCR, while the TCRdb copy is restricted to in-frame clones and leaves out a portion. Of around 39,000 clones listed, roughly 90% are singletons. V shed 9 bases and J 7 bases; nucleotides not matched to a gene: 9. Germline V gives CDR1 ENHRY, CDR2 SYGVKD. The CDR3 has 13 residues. As for this clone: The antigen is unknown.

Sequencing used PBMCs. This clonotype was sampled from a human donor with T large granular lymphocyte leukemia. Some clones in this sample may be carry-over from other donors' samples. The V gene is TRBV10-3, the J gene TRBJ2-5, with 9 bases matching TRBD2. As DNA, the CDR3 is TGTGCCATGGGACTAGCCCCGGCGGGGACCCAGTACTTC. It yields the protein CAMGLAPAGTQYF.